This entry concerns a single T cell receptor beta chain. Its antigen is still unknown. The read is 3 residues too short to cover the CDR3 end, so that end is filled in from the germline J gene. These data belong to a study of T cells in women clearing cervical HPV infection. Study context: Donors had HPV16-related CIN3 or worse; 2 had invasive cancer. Control women cleared a single incident HPV16 infection within 12 months.

Overall study results and limits: Richness differences could reflect unmeasured T-cell content per sample.

Trimming took 2 bases from V and 7 from J; bases not matched to a gene: 10. Germline V gene sequence: CDR1 LNHDA, CDR2 SQIVND (reference sequence). The CDR3 extends over 16 amino acids. TCRdb's copy holds only in-frame clones and misses some; the assay was immunoSEQ multiplex PCR. Here the sample table reports roughly 30,000 clones. The chain carries TRBV19 and TRBJ1-2; 10 bases map to TRBD1. Sequences were obtained from blood buffy coat. This TCR was recovered from a woman between 18 and 69 years old with a cervical HPV16 infection that either progressed to CIN3+ or cleared (not recorded which). The DNA read from the CDR3 is TGTGCCAGTAGTATACTAAACGACAGGGGGCGAGGTGGC. Translation gives CASSILNDRGRGG. The whole CDR3 is CASSILNDRGRGGYTF.